Listed below are T cell receptor beta chains from one sample, sequenced in a study of T cell repertoires in aging, cancer and after chemotherapy. TCRdb analysed the multiplex PCR reads with MiXCR anew, one entry per CDR3 protein. The sample has about 8,400 distinct CDR3 sequences, around 33% seen once. Specimen: blood. These receptor sequences come from a human donor in good health. The CDR3 runs from the conserved cysteine through the conserved F or W. D genes are given only for firm matches.

V gene	D gene	J gene	CDR3 protein
TRBV27	-	TRBJ2-2	CASSLSGLTGELFF
TRBV5-4	TRBD2	TRBJ2-3	CASSLGTGGVSSTQYF
TRBV19	-	TRBJ1-1	CASRAGLNTEAFF
TRBV7-2	TRBD2	TRBJ2-5	CASSLKVSSIAGGLKTQYF
TRBV6-5	-	TRBJ1-1	CASKRYTEAFF
TRBV6-2/TRBV6-3	-	TRBJ2-5	CASSPGGQHTETQYF
TRBV20-1	TRBD1	TRBJ1-5	CSAREWTGDQPQHF
TRBV5-6	-	TRBJ2-6	CASSFLGGSSGANVLTF
TRBV6-5	TRBD1	TRBJ1-1	CASSYGDRENTEAFF
TRBV12-3/TRBV12-4	TRBD1	TRBJ1-2	CASSLKQGAVVGYTF
TRBV12-3/TRBV12-4	TRBD1	TRBJ1-1	CASSPGGAFF
TRBV6-2/TRBV6-3	-	TRBJ2-3	CASSYSSTDTQYF
TRBV12-3/TRBV12-4	-	TRBJ1-1	CASSSQGNTEAFF
TRBV6-1	TRBD1	TRBJ1-5	CASSGSQGIISNQPQHF
TRBV27	TRBD2	TRBJ2-1	CASSFGLLAGGVYNEQFF
TRBV7-6	-	TRBJ2-6	CASSLEGSSGANVLTF
TRBV7-9	-	TRBJ2-1	CASSPPRGEQFF
TRBV6-2/TRBV6-3	TRBD2	TRBJ2-1	CASSPSSGGIHGDEQFF
TRBV6-5	-	TRBJ1-5	CASIPHNSRQPQHF
TRBV7-2	-	TRBJ1-5	CASSVARDRNQPQHF
TRBV6-4	TRBD1	TRBJ2-2	CAIRGQRGLANTGELFF
TRBV7-2	-	TRBJ1-1	CASSLAQLNTEAFF
TRBV4-2	TRBD1	TRBJ2-2	CASSQVSGGYSNGELFF
TRBV11-2	TRBD2	TRBJ2-2	CASRGTGLENTGELFF
TRBV6-6	-	TRBJ1-2	CASSTEQGLRISYTF
TRBV14	-	TRBJ1-1	CASSQVDRRGAFF
TRBV20-1	TRBD1	TRBJ2-7	CSAREGQGTYEQYF
TRBV15	-	TRBJ1-3	CATSRLPSGNTIYF
TRBV20-1	-	TRBJ2-6	CSARVLSGANVLTF
TRBV5-6	TRBD1	TRBJ1-6	CASSWERTGTGGNSPLHF
TRBV6-2/TRBV6-3	-	TRBJ2-7	CATQLGNYEQYF
TRBV19	TRBD1	TRBJ2-2	CASRGQAYGELFF
TRBV30	-	TRBJ1-2	CACYRVNYGYTF
TRBV11-2	-	TRBJ2-7	CASSPETSLGNEQYF
TRBV6-5	TRBD1	TRBJ1-6	CASSPLPGQGRVSYNSPLHF
TRBV5-1	TRBD2	TRBJ2-3	CASSGIAGIDTQYF
TRBV4-3	TRBD1	TRBJ2-1	CASSQEEPGQGQFF
TRBV12-3/TRBV12-4	-	TRBJ2-5	CASSSRRGESQTQYF
TRBV12-3/TRBV12-4	-	TRBJ2-3	CASSRTGGTDTQYF
TRBV5-1	TRBD1	TRBJ2-1	CASGQGANEQFF
TRBV6-5	-	TRBJ1-4	CASSYLGGNEKLFF
TRBV5-6	-	TRBJ1-5	CASSWEGQPQHF
TRBV5-6	-	TRBJ2-4	CASSKNRAIQYF
TRBV27	-	TRBJ2-5	CASSPLGRETQYF
TRBV5-4	TRBD2	TRBJ2-1	CASSSAGGSIYEQFF